These 30 T cell receptor beta chains originate from one sample sequenced in a study of chemoradiotherapy in HPV16-positive cancers. TCRdb keeps only in-frame clones here, not all; method: immunoSEQ multiplex PCR. The sample records 15,000 to 20,000 clones, approximately 70% being singletons. Specimen: tumor tissue, collected from a patient who underwent chemoradiotherapy. These receptor sequences come from a human donor with HPV-associated anogenital cancer.

This chain links TRBV18 with TRBJ1-5; 7 bases match TRBD1. The germline gives CDR1 KGHSH, CDR2 LQKENI. This CDR3 spans 13 amino acids. Germline trimming cut 8 bases from V and 4 bases from J; bases unmatched to any gene: 5. CDR3 DNA sequence: TGTGCCAGCCATGGACAGGCAAATCAGCCCCAGCATTTT. Its protein product is CASHGQANQPQHF.

V gene TRBV6-5 combines with J gene TRBJ1-2; D perhaps matches TRBD1 (5 bases). The CDR3 sequence is 15 residues long. Germline V lookup: CDR1 MNHEY, CDR2 SVGAGI. Trimming cost V 5 bases and J 4 bases, with 17 bases left between them. CDR3 nucleotide sequence: TGTGCCAGCAGTCCGGGGGGGACTTCCTTCTATGGCTACACCTTC. Protein product: CASSPGGTSFYGYTF.

This sequence joins TRBV30 and TRBJ2-6; D gene uncertain. Germline CDR1 and CDR2: GTSNPN and SVGIG (reference sequence). This CDR3 has 18 amino acids. V dropped 3 bases and J dropped 0 bases, with 18 bases sitting between them. CDR3: CAWSPPLTVYSGANVLTF. The CDR3 bases are TGTGCCTGGAGCCCCCCTTTGACTGTTTACTCTGGGGCCAACGTCCTGACTTTC.

By proportion, this clone is medium-sized (0.01 to 0.1%). The gene calls are TRBV11-3 and TRBJ1-3, with a tentative D call TRBD1 (6 bases). V lost 0 bases to trimming and J lost 4 bases, with 13 bases between them. The CDR3 runs to 16 residues. The germline gives CDR1 SGHNT, CDR2 YENEEA. CDR3 in DNA: TGTGCCAGCAGCTTAGACGTGGGGGCGCACGGAAACACCATATATTTT. This sequence encodes CASSLDVGAHGNTIYF.

This clone was observed a handful of times. The chain is built from TRBV5-1 and TRBJ2-2, with D maybe TRBD1 (6 bases). V was trimmed by 0 bases and J by 5 bases, leaving 17 bases between them. The CDR3 sequence is 17 residues long. Germline V gene lookup returns CDR1 SGHRS and CDR2 YFSETQ. In DNA form, the CDR3 reads TGCGCCAGCAGCTTGGACCCAGACAGGCGGGCGACCGGGGAGCTGTTTTTT. As protein: CASSLDPDRRATGELFF.

The J gene is TRBJ2-5, the V gene TRBV2; TRBD2 is a possible D gene (6 bases). Gene TRBJ2-7 matches the end of the DNA better, so the J call may be wrong. The CDR3 has 12 amino acids. Germline lookup yields CDR1 SNHLY and CDR2 FYNNEI. The CDR3, as DNA: TGTGCCAGCAGTTTGGGGGGCTACGAGCAGTACTTC. Encoded protein: CASSLGGYEQYF.

This chain joins TRBV7-9 and TRBJ2-1, with D possibly matching TRBD2 (5 bases). Germline V gene lookup returns CDR1 SEHNR and CDR2 FQNEAQ (reference sequence). CDR3 size: 16 residues. V was shortened by 1 base and J by 5 bases, with 15 bases between the two germline ends. CDR3 DNA: TGTGCCAGCAGCTTAGGGCAGGCGGGCCCAAACAATGAGCAGTTCTTC. Its protein product is CASSLGQAGPNNEQFF.

The CDR3 loop is CSVDRDRGDTIYF. The CDR3 nucleotides are TGCAGCGTGGACCGGGACAGGGGGGACACCATATATTTT. The gene calls are TRBV29-1 and TRBJ1-3; TRBD1 matches 11 bases. The CDR3 has 13 amino acids. Germline loops: CDR1 SQVTM, CDR2 ANQGSEA. Trimming removed 6 bases from V and 8 bases from J; junction bases left unmatched: 6. Variable domain in full (rest from reference TRBV29-1 and TRBJ1-3): SAVISQKPSRDICQRGTSLTIQCQVDSQVTMMFWYRQQPGQSLTLIATANQGSEATYESGFVIDKFPISRPNLTFSTLTVSNMSPEDSSIYLCSVDRDRGDTIYFGEGSWLTVV.

This chain joins TRBV11-1 and TRBJ1-1; no firm D call. The CDR3 covers 13 residues. Germline V gene lookup returns CDR1 SGHAT and CDR2 FQDESV (reference sequence). V lost 1 base to trimming and J lost 4 bases, with 7 bases between them. The CDR3 loop reads CASSLVQLTEAFF. DNA of the CDR3: TGTGCCAGCAGCTTAGTACAGCTCACTGAAGCTTTCTTT.

For this clone: At the DNA level, this CDR3 is encoded by other sequences in the same sample as well. J is TRBJ2-7 and V is TRBV19; D is unclear. V was shortened by 5 bases and J by 1 base, with 9 bases between the two germline ends. CDR3 size: 13 residues. Germline lookup yields CDR1 LNHDA and CDR2 SQIVND (reference sequence). CDR3 sequence: CASSAGSSYEQYF. The CDR3 region has the DNA TGTGCCAGTAGTGCAGGATCTTCCTACGAGCAGTACTTC. The full variable domain, in which reference TRBV19 and TRBJ2-7 provide the parts outside the CDR3, is DGGITQSPKYLFRKEGQNVTLSCEQNLNHDAMYWYRQDPGQGLRLIYYSQIVNDFQKGDIAEGYSVSREKKESFPLTVTSAQKNPTAFYLCASSAGSSYEQYFGPGTRLTVT.

The rearrangement links TRBV7-3 to TRBJ2-1, with TRBD2 matching over 9 bases. Looked up from germline, CDR1 is SGHTA and CDR2 is FQGTGA. The V and J ends lost 6 bases and 2 bases, in that order; junction bases with no gene match: 8. The CDR3 spans 16 residues. CDR3 in amino acids: CASSPGGGGAYNEQFF. The CDR3 nucleotides are TGTGCCAGCAGTCCTGGGGGCGGGGGGGCCTACAATGAGCAGTTCTTC. Full variable domain (outside the CDR3, taken from reference TRBV7-3 and TRBJ2-1): GAGVSQTPSNKVTEKGKYVELRCDPISGHTALYWYRQSLGQGPEFLIYFQGTGAADDSGLPNDRFFAVRPEGSVSTLKIQRTERGDSAVYLCASSPGGGGAYNEQFFGPGTRLTVL.

The chain links TRBV6-5 to TRBJ2-1, with D unclear. Per germline, CDR1 MNHEY and CDR2 SVGAGI. The CDR3 has 12 amino acids. The V gene lost 2 bases and the J gene lost 4 bases, with 3 bases spanning the gap. DNA for the CDR3: TGTGCCAGCAGTTACGATTACAATGAGCAGTTCTTC. It encodes CASSYDYNEQFF.

The J gene is TRBJ1-5, the V gene TRBV2; D is undetermined. The CDR3 runs 14 residues. The V gene lost 4 bases and the J gene lost 4 bases, with 11 bases spanning the gap. In germline, CDR1 is SNHLY, CDR2 FYNNEI. The CDR3 DNA is TGTGCCAGCAGTGCGGATCTAGGGAATCAGCCCCAGCATTTT. Amino acid sequence: CASSADLGNQPQHF.

The chain carries TRBV11-2 and TRBJ1-4; D unclear. V lost 1 base, J lost 7 bases, and 13 bases lay in between. The germline V gene has CDR1 SGHAT and CDR2 FQNNGV. This CDR3 spans 15 amino acids. The CDR3 nucleotides read TGTGCCAGCAGCTTAGCGGCCAGCTGGAGTGAAAAACTGTTTTTT. This sequence encodes CASSLAASWSEKLFF. Looking up the rest from reference TRBV11-2 and TRBJ1-4 gives the full variable domain: EAGVAQSPRYKIIEKRQSVAFWCNPISGHATLYWYQQILGQGPKLLIQFQNNGVVDDSQLPKDRFSAERLKGVDSTLKIQPAKLEDSAVYLCASSLAASWSEKLFFGSGTQLSVL.

This chain connects TRBV19 to TRBJ1-4; TRBD1 might be the D (5 bases). The CDR3 totals 15 residues. V was clipped by 9 bases and J by 2 bases, with 16 bases between them. Per germline, CDR1 LNHDA and CDR2 SQIVND (reference sequence). The CDR3 loop is CASQTQGITNEKLFF. In DNA form, the CDR3 reads TGTGCCAGCCAAACGCAGGGAATCACTAATGAAAAACTGTTTTTT.

Concerning this clone: The junction departs from germline at one end; a sequencing error may be responsible. The J gene is TRBJ2-3, the V gene TRBV11-2, with 8 bases that match TRBD2. This CDR3 is built from 16 residues. From germline, CDR1 is SGHAT and CDR2 FQNNGV. The CDR3 here is CASSLEYAGGKDTQYF. Written as DNA, the CDR3 is TGTGCCAGCAGCCTAGAGTATGCGGGAGGCAAGGATACGCAGTATTTT.

The rearrangement uses TRBV11-2 and TRBJ2-1, with 8 bases that match TRBD2. The CDR3 covers 15 residues. V was pared by 0 bases and J by 5 bases, with 3 bases of the junction left unmatched. From germline, CDR1 is SGHAT and CDR2 FQNNGV. The CDR3 coding sequence is TGTGCCAGCAGCTTAGATACGGGGGGGCACAATGAGCAGTTCTTC. Its translation: CASSLDTGGHNEQFF.

This clone is deemed medium-sized (0.01 to 0.1%). The V gene is TRBV6-5, the J gene TRBJ2-5, with 7 bases identical to TRBD2. After removal of 4 bases from V and 4 bases from J, the junction contained 6 bases not matched to a gene. CDR1 is MNHEY, CDR2 SVGAGI, per germline. The CDR3 has 14 residues. The CDR3 nucleotides read TGTGCCAGCAGTTCCTGGTCGGGAGGAGAGACCCAGTACTTC. Translating gives CASSSWSGGETQYF.

J is TRBJ2-4 and V is TRBV5-6, with 7 bases lining up with TRBD2. Trimming cost V 8 bases and J 4 bases; bases outside gene matches: 12. The CDR3 contains 15 residues. Germline V lookup: CDR1 SGHDT, CDR2 YYEEEE. The CDR3 coding sequence is TGTGCCAGTATGAATAACGGGGGGACGAAAAACATTCAGTACTTC. This translates into CASMNNGGTKNIQYF.

The rearrangement links TRBV18 to TRBJ2-2; 11 nucleotides line up with TRBD2. Trimming cost V 3 bases and J 5 bases; bases outside gene matches: 2. CDR1 KGHSH and CDR2 LQKENI come from the germline V gene. CDR3 length: 15 residues. In DNA form, the CDR3 reads TGTGCCAGCTCACCGGCTAGCGGGAGGACCGGGGAGCTGTTTTTT. It yields the protein CASSPASGRTGELFF.

The rearrangement uses TRBV27 and TRBJ2-1; 12 bases match TRBD2. V was pared by 4 bases and J by 8 bases, with 9 bases of the junction left unmatched. This CDR3 comprises 16 residues. Germline loops: CDR1 MNHEY, CDR2 SMNVEV (reference sequence). CDR3 in DNA: TGTGCCAGCAGTTCAAGACTAGCGGGAGTACTCGATGAGCAGTTCTTC. Residues: CASSSRLAGVLDEQFF.

This chain joins TRBV6-6 and TRBJ2-2, with TRBD1 identical over 7 bases. Per germline, CDR1 MNHNY and CDR2 SVGAGI (reference sequence). Trimming removed 6 bases from V and 6 bases from J; junction bases left unmatched: 4. CDR3 length: 13 amino acids. In DNA form, the CDR3 reads TGTGCCAGCAGGCCAGGGGGTCCCGGGGAGCTGTTTTTT. This codes for CASRPGGPGELFF.

In its sample, this clone was seen once. The chain employs TRBV10-3 and TRBJ1-2, with 8 bases matching TRBD1. Germline V CDR1 and CDR2: ENHRY, SYGVKD. After removal of 2 bases from V and 2 bases from J, the junction contained 10 bases not matched to a gene. The CDR3 runs to 17 residues. The CDR3 bases are TGTGCCATCAGTGAGCGGGGACAGGCCCCGGGGAACTATGGCTACACCTTC. It is translated as CAISERGQAPGNYGYTF.

This sequence joins TRBV29-1 and TRBJ1-1; 9 bases map to TRBD1. The ends lost 7 bases at V and 1 base at J; junction bases unmatched: 4. Germline V CDR1 and CDR2: SQVTM, ANQGSEA. The CDR3 sequence is 13 residues long. For the CDR3, the DNA is TGCAGCGCAACGACAGGGGGGAACACTGAAGCTTTCTTT. Translating gives CSATTGGNTEAFF.

The chain is built from TRBV2 and TRBJ1-1; D is possibly TRBD1 (5 bases). Germline lookup yields CDR1 SNHLY and CDR2 FYNNEI. This CDR3 has 15 amino acids. Trimming took 7 bases from V and 3 from J, leaving 18 bases between them. The CDR3 loop is CASKTGYGADTEAFF. The CDR3 region has the DNA TGTGCCAGCAAAACCGGGTACGGGGCGGACACTGAAGCTTTCTTT. Variable domain in full (rest from reference TRBV2 and TRBJ1-1): EPEVTQTPSHQVTQMGQEVILRCVPISNHLYFYWYRQILGQKVEFLVSFYNNEISEKSEIFDDQFSVERPDGSNFTLKIRSTKLEDSAMYFCASKTGYGADTEAFFGQGTRLTVV.

The CDR3 coding sequence is TGTGCCAGCAGCTCAGGAGGAGAGCAGTACTTC. Encoded protein: CASSSGGEQYF. The chain joins TRBV2 to TRBJ2-7; the D gene is possibly TRBD2 (5 bases). V was clipped by 6 bases and J by 7 bases, with 10 bases between them. Germline V lookup: CDR1 SNHLY, CDR2 FYNNEI. CDR3 length: 11 amino acids.

This clone showed up just once. V usage is TRBV5-1 and J usage is TRBJ2-3; D is possibly TRBD1 (7 bases). In germline, CDR1 is SGHRS, CDR2 YFSETQ. V lost 1 base, J lost 2 bases, and 14 bases lay in between. CDR3 size: 16 residues. The chain's CDR3 is CASSLSGRGDTDTQYF. The CDR3 DNA is TGCGCCAGCAGCTTGTCGGGCAGGGGGGACACAGATACGCAGTATTTT.

This clone was observed a single time. This rearrangement joins TRBV30 to TRBJ1-2, with D possibly TRBD1 on 6 matching bases. Germline-derived CDR1 and CDR2 are GTSNPN and SVGIG (reference sequence). This CDR3 comprises 12 residues. Trimming took 4 bases from V and 7 from J, leaving 13 bases between them. CDR3 DNA sequence: TGTGCCTGGACCCCTACAGGGACTGGCTACACCTTC. Translating gives CAWTPTGTGYTF.

The genes are TRBV11-2 and TRBJ2-7, with D unresolved. The ends were cut back, 5 bases at V and 2 bases at J, with 7 bases in the middle. The V gene's germline CDR1 is SGHAT and CDR2 FQNNGV. The CDR3 extends over 12 amino acids. CDR3 bases: TGTGCCAGCAGCGTCGGTACCTACGAGCAGTACTTC. Protein product: CASSVGTYEQYF.

This clone was detected a few times. The chain links TRBV5-1 to TRBJ1-6; no firm D call. Looked up from germline, CDR1 is SGHRS and CDR2 is YFSETQ. Trimming cost V 0 bases and J 8 bases, with 12 bases left between them. The CDR3 has 15 amino acids. The CDR3 spells CASSLVGVQDSPLHF. Written as DNA, the CDR3 is TGCGCCAGCAGCTTGGTCGGGGTACAAGATTCACCCCTCCACTTT.